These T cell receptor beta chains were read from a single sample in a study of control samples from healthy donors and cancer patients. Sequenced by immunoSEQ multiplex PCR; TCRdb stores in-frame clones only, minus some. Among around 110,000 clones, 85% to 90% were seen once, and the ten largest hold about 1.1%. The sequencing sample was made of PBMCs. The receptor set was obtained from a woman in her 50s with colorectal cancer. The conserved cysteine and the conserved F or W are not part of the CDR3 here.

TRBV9	ASSPDRAGANVLT
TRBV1	TSSQDPPARIDTQY
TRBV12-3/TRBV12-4	ASTQLNQPQH
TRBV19	ASSMAWGGGNTIY
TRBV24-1	ATSDRTGVRTDTQY
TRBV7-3	ASGPGLATDTQY
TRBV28	ASSLGWSTQY
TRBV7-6	ASSARLGSYEQY
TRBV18	ASSSGTGSTGELF
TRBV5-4	ASSPLTQGTSAEAF
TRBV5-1	ASSPDAGTNYEQY
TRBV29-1	SVVRLTSGPYGEQF
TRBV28	ASSQTGNQPQH
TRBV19	ASGQSNQPQH
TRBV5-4	ASSLDRWDTQY
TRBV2	ASSEGKGWSEQY
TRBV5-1	ASSSPGQGIYEQY
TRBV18	ASSPPDSDTQY
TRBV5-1	ASSLAGVPDQPQH
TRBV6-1	ASSETQGSYGYT
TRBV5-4	ASNAGGPYNEQF
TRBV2	ASSERTGRPNSPLH
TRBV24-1	ATSRNGLAGVEDTQY
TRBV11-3	ASSLGQGEGEDTQY
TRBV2	ASRTTTGSSEKLF
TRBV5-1	ASSADRAGEQF
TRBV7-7	ASSPETGQGYNEQF
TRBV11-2	ASSVTGVRTDTQY
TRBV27	ASSGIEAGSNEQF
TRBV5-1	ASSSGGSSYNEQF
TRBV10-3	AISESSQGGGAF
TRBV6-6	ASSQRGLPRTGDTQY
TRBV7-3	ASSSGGTGGTGELF
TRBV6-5	ASRDTHRNYGYT
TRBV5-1	ASSPLGQDTEAF
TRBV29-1	SVELSPGETQY
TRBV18	ASSPPANTDTQY
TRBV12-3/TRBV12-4	ASSRDSNQPQH
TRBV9	ASSVGTSGSHGELF
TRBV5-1	ASSLLPAVLSGRIPDTQY
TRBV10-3	AISNNRDFPEQY
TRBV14	ASSPFGLAVSYEQY
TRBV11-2	ASSLVAQVGGGELF
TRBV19	ASSKALGNSPLH
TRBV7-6	ASSRGSDGYSPLH
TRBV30	AWSGGHFYEQY
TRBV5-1	ASSFGGNTEAF
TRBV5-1	ASTPGAGDYGYT
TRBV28	ASSRLLQAFDSNQPQH
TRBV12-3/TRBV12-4	ASSFATDEKLF
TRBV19	ASSRQGNTEAF
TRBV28	ASSLRTDYGYT
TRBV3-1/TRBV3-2	ASSQGFLGDAWNTEAF
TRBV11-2	ASSLGPHQETQY